These T cell receptor beta chains were read from a single sample in a study of CD8 T cells in ankylosing spondylitis. MiXCR, run by TCRdb on the 5' RACE reads, gives a single entry per CDR3 protein. This repertoire shows some 700,000 distinct CDR3 sequences, about 20% found once; its top ten account for 15% to 20%. Sequenced input: blood, either unsorted or a sorted T cell fraction (not recorded which). These receptor sequences come from a male donor with ankylosing spondylitis. Both conserved end residues are part of each CDR3.

V gene	CDR3 length	CDR3 protein
TRBV20-1	13	CSAPTGGGGTQYF
TRBV4-1	15	CASSQVVQGEYEQYF
TRBV5-1	15	CASSFETATNYGYTF
TRBV28	18	CASSFLLSSRPANYGYTF
TRBV7-9	17	CASSLALGQGFAGELFF
TRBV20-1	15	CSADPGQVLNTEAFF
TRBV5-1	14	CASSFDREFFEQYF
TRBV5-1	15	CASSLVMSSGYEQYF
TRBV10-3	14	CAISPGTVLGELFF
TRBV3-1	14	CASRLTSGSWEQYF
TRBV9	16	CASSSMTSGIADTQYF
TRBV19	15	CASSIASTGGYGYTF
TRBV7-9	15	CASSLEASGGRTQYF
TRBV27	14	CASSPQGRQGEQYF
TRBV9	16	CASSVVGFPHTDTQYF
TRBV11-2	15	CASSHGTSGNYEQYF
TRBV4-1	17	CASSQDRAEQGDTEAFF
TRBV30	13	CAWAGGRDSPLHF
TRBV20-1	14	CSARVDPPEETQYF
TRBV7-8	16	CASRGQGPWGKNPIYF
TRBV12-3/TRBV12-4	14	CASGSTGGNTEAFF
TRBV6-1	15	CASARLGQRSYEQYF
TRBV14	15	CASSLGGGEDQPQHF
TRBV6-5	16	CASSPNSGLAGGEQFF
TRBV9	15	CASTPVGSNTGELFF
TRBV3-1	15	CASSQDQPGASLPFF
TRBV2	14	CASSENQGRSPLHF
TRBV20-1	16	CSAPTASSGVRNTQYF
TRBV12-3/TRBV12-4	17	CASGKGSGRAPYNEQFF
TRBV12-3/TRBV12-4	17	CASSLMRWRSSYNEQFF
TRBV27	14	CASSMLGQGGGYTF
TRBV21-1	16	CASSKRRGTTNYGYTF
TRBV2	13	CAHTLPPSGELVF
TRBV20-1	15	CSARGASGVYNEQFF
TRBV9	14	CASSRGGMSHEQYF
TRBV20-1	15	CSARGQSRAKNIQYF
TRBV29-1	11	CSVEGRSEAFF
TRBV6-5	19	CASSYSFGPTGVNTGELFF
TRBV2	15	CASSELKGQSEKLFF
TRBV7-3	13	CASSLRGGDEQFF
TRBV5-1	15	CASSLYGLSTDTQYF
TRBV12-3/TRBV12-4	18	CASMVGSGAGDMNYGYTF
TRBV5-4	13	CASSTYNTDTQYF
TRBV6-6	11	CASSGDYEQYF
TRBV11-2	14	CASSLTSGRDEQYF
TRBV4-3	15	CASSAMRGLGTEAFF
TRBV20-1	14	CSARGGVESYEQYF
TRBV12-3/TRBV12-4	11	CASGPGNTQYF
TRBV4-1	17	CASSRLLAGGFGETQYF